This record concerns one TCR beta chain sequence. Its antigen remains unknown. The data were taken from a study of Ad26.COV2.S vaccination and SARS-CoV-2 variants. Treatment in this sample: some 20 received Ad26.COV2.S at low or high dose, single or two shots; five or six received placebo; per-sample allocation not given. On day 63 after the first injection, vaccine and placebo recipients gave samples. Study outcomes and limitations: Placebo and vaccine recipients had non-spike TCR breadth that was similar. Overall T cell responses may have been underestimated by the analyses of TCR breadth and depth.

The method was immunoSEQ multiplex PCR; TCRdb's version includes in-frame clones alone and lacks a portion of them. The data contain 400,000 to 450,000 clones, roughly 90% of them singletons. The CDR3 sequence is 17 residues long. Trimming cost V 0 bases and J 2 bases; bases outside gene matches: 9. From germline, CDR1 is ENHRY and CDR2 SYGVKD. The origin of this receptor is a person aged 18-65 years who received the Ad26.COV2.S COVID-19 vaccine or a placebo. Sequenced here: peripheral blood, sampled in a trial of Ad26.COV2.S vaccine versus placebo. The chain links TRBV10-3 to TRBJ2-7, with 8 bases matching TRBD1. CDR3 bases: TGTGCCATCAGTGAGTCGGGGCCGGACAGGGCGACCTACGAGCAGTACTTC. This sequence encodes CAISESGPDRATYEQYF.